This entry describes one T cell receptor (beta chain). This sample is drawn from a study of blood T cell repertoires in COVID-19. The V gene end was trimmed by 5 bases and the J gene end by 1 base; junction bases not matched to a gene: 7. The germline CDR1 and CDR2 sequences are MNHNY and SVGAGI (reference sequence). CDR3 size: 15 residues. Original handling: By means of reference gene primer amplification, nucleated cell counts were estimated. Sequencing was performed with immunoSEQ multiplex PCR; in TCRdb, only in-frame clones are kept and a portion is missing. For V, J and clone size, that table is used; D and trimming come from the DNA. The sample yields 150,000 to 200,000 clones, around 81% seen once.

The specimen sequenced was peripheral blood. The rearrangement uses TRBV6-6 and TRBJ1-1; 7 nucleotides line up with TRBD1. The TCR was taken from a human donor with acute or convalescent COVID-19. The donor label of this sample is uncertain. CDR3 sequence reads: CASSPGGNGNTEAFF. CDR3 nucleotide sequence: TGTGCCAGCAGTCCAGGGGGGAATGGGAACACTGAAGCTTTCTTT.